This record concerns one T cell receptor beta chain sequence. The sample belongs to a study of Ad26.COV2.S vaccination and SARS-CoV-2 variants. Here immunoSEQ multiplex PCR was the method, and the copy in TCRdb shows in-frame clones only, minus some. The data contain a few hundred thousand clones, about 90% of them singletons. The CDR3 contains 18 residues. Germline V gene lookup returns CDR1 SGHAT and CDR2 FQNNGV. V lost 5 bases, J lost 2 bases, and 24 bases lay in between. Treatment denoted: 15 to 20 received Ad26.COV2.S at low or high dose, single or two shots; about 5 received placebo; per-sample allocation not given. Sampling was done on day 63 after the first vaccine or placebo injection.

Sequences were derived from peripheral blood, sampled in a trial of Ad26.COV2.S vaccine versus placebo. This receptor was taken from a person between 18 and 65 years old who received the Ad26.COV2.S COVID-19 vaccine or a placebo. The chain employs TRBV11-2 and TRBJ1-2, with D unclear. The CDR3 region has the DNA TGTGCCAGCAGCCCGAACCACACGCCCTTCGCAGGAAACTATGGCTACACCTTC. It yields the protein CASSPNHTPFAGNYGYTF.